This TCR beta chain was sequenced during a study of chemoradiotherapy in HPV16-positive cancers. Looking at the study overall: A couple of HPV16-positive patients' cells yielded candidate HPV-specific clones and common motifs. Study conclusions and caveats: Candidate HPV-specific clones and E7-related TCR motifs grew in tumor during treatment.

Clones were read by immunoSEQ multiplex PCR, and TCRdb kept only the in-frame ones, dropping some. The sample yields 4,500 or so clones, approximately 90% seen once. Samples were taken several times over chemoradiotherapy. This clone was seen a single time. Antigen specificity is unknown. The CDR3 spans 15 residues. CDR1 is SEHNR, CDR2 FQNEAQ, per germline (reference sequence). V gave up 1 base and J gave up 7 bases; unmatched junction bases: 2. The input for sequencing was tumor tissue, taken from a patient who underwent chemoradiotherapy. The TCR was taken from a human donor with HPV-associated anogenital cancer. The chain has TRBV7-9 and TRBJ1-6; TRBD1 matches 9 bases. CDR3 residues: CASSLGGTGNSPLHF. The CDR3, as DNA: TGTGCCAGCAGCTTAGGTGGGACAGGGAATTCACCCCTCCACTTT. The full variable domain, its missing parts supplied by reference TRBV7-9 and TRBJ1-6, is DTGVSQNPRHKITKRGQNVTFRCDPISEHNRLYWYRQTLGQGPEFLTYFQNEAQLEKSRLLSDRFSAERPKGSFSTLEIQRTEQGDSAMYLCASSLGGTGNSPLHFGNGTRLTVT.